The 17 T cell receptor beta chains below come from one sample, sequenced in a study of T cell responses to AZD1222 COVID-19 vaccine. Sequenced by immunoSEQ multiplex PCR; TCRdb stores in-frame clones only, minus some. The data show under 110,000 clones, approximately 90% seen once. Here the sequenced sample was peripheral blood, taken on day 0 of AZD1222 vaccination. The origin of the receptors is an adult in good health.

The chain recombines TRBV19 with TRBJ2-7; perhaps TRBD1 as D (5 bases). With 8 bases removed from V and 0 bases from J, the gap between germline ends came to 11 bases. The CDR3 has 13 residues. Germline assignment: CDR1 LNHDA and CDR2 SQIVND (reference sequence). Written as DNA, the CDR3 is TGTGCCAGTGCTATGGACAACTCCTACGAGCAGTACTTC. This translates into CASAMDNSYEQYF. Full variable domain (rest looked up from reference TRBV19 and TRBJ2-7): DGGITQSPKYLFRKEGQNVTLSCEQNLNHDAMYWYRQDPGQGLRLIYYSQIVNDFQKGDIAEGYSVSREKKESFPLTVTSAQKNPTAFYLCASAMDNSYEQYFGPGTRLTVT.

The chain combines TRBV19 with TRBJ2-7; D ambiguous. CDR3 size: 13 residues. CDR1 is LNHDA, CDR2 SQIVND, per germline (reference sequence). With 5 bases removed from V and 0 bases from J, the gap between germline ends came to 8 bases. CDR3 sequence: CASSWASSYEQYF. In DNA form, the CDR3 reads TGTGCCAGTAGTTGGGCATCCTCCTACGAGCAGTACTTC.

The chain carries TRBV3-1 (or the pseudogene TRBV3-2) and TRBJ2-1; possible D gene TRBD1, 7 bases. The V end lost 1 base, the J end lost 1 base, and 14 bases lay between the germline ends. Looked up from germline, CDR1 is LGHDT and CDR2 is YNNKEL (reference sequence). CDR3 length: 17 residues. The DNA for the CDR3 is TGTGCCAGCAGCCAAGGCAGGGGGGCTCGGTCCTACAATGAGCAGTTCTTC. Amino acid sequence: CASSQGRGARSYNEQFF.

The gene calls are TRBV5-1 and TRBJ2-7, with a tentative D call TRBD1 (6 bases). CDR1 is SGHRS, CDR2 YFSETQ, per germline. The CDR3 sequence is 12 residues long. Between the trimmed V and J ends, which lost 5 bases and 7 bases, there was a span of 13 bases. This CDR3 is CASRQGREEQYF. In DNA, the CDR3 is TGCGCCAGCAGACAGGGAAGGGAGGAGCAGTACTTC.

J is TRBJ1-2 and V is TRBV5-1; no clear D. Germline assignment: CDR1 SGHRS and CDR2 YFSETQ. Trimming took 0 bases from V and 3 from J, leaving 12 bases between them. The CDR3 has 15 residues. The CDR3 region has the DNA TGCGCCAGCAGCTTGGGGGGAACCTTTGACTATGGCTACACCTTC. This gives the protein CASSLGGTFDYGYTF.

The chain employs TRBV6-5 and TRBJ2-7, with D tentatively TRBD2 (5 bases). Germline V gene lookup returns CDR1 MNHEY and CDR2 SVGAGI. The V and J ends lost 7 bases and 6 bases respectively, with 22 bases between them. The CDR3 contains 15 residues. The CDR3 loop is CASTPGGNTLGEQYF. The CDR3 DNA reads TGTGCCAGCACCCCAGGAGGAAACACTTTGGGCGAGCAGTACTTC.

J is TRBJ1-4 and V is TRBV11-2, with D tentatively TRBD1 (5 bases). V lost 5 bases to trimming and J lost 7 bases, with 11 bases between them. The CDR3 covers 13 residues. Germline CDR1 is SGHAT and CDR2 is FQNNGV. CDR3 DNA: TGTGCCAGCAGCGGGGACTGGGGTGAAAAACTGTTTTTT. Its protein is CASSGDWGEKLFF.

Only one count was recorded for this clone. V gene TRBV19 combines with J gene TRBJ2-3; D perhaps matches TRBD1 (6 bases). This CDR3 region has 15 residues. V gave up 5 bases and J gave up 6 bases, with 18 bases separating them. Germline assignment: CDR1 LNHDA and CDR2 SQIVND (reference sequence). This chain's CDR3 is CASSPQQGIHDTQYF. CDR3 DNA sequence: TGTGCCAGTAGTCCCCAACAGGGTATCCACGATACGCAGTATTTT.

The chain links TRBV5-8 to TRBJ2-5, with D possibly called TRBD1 or TRBD2 (5 bases each). V shed 0 bases and J shed 1 base, with 16 bases lying between them. Looked up from germline, CDR1 is SGHTS and CDR2 is YDEGEE. CDR3 length: 17 amino acids. CDR3 sequence reads: CASSLVDEWGIQETQYF. The CDR3 bases are TGTGCCAGCAGCTTGGTCGATGAGTGGGGGATCCAAGAGACCCAGTACTTC.

The gene calls are TRBV7-2 and TRBJ1-5; 8 bases line up with TRBD1. J was trimmed by 7 bases and V by 4 bases; bases with no gene match: 6. CDR3 length: 14 residues. The germline CDR1 and CDR2 sequences are SGHTA and FQGNSA. The CDR3 DNA reads as TGTGCCAGCAGCTCCCAGGGGGCTCTCCAGCCCCAGCATTTT. Translating gives CASSSQGALQPQHF.

This chain links TRBV28 with TRBJ1-2; the match to TRBD1 covers 7 bases. This CDR3 contains 12 residues. After removal of 3 bases from V and 8 bases from J, the junction contained 3 bases not matched to a gene. Germline CDR1 is MDHEN and CDR2 is SYDVKM. Here the CDR3 reads CASSLWTGGYTF. CDR3 nucleotide sequence: TGTGCCAGCAGTTTGTGGACAGGCGGCTACACCTTC.

The rearrangement uses TRBV5-4 and TRBJ2-3; TRBD1 matches at 8 bases. Germline V CDR1 and CDR2: SGHNT, YYREEE (reference sequence). V shed 4 bases, J shed 5 bases, and the junction held 15 bases outside the gene matches. This CDR3 has 17 amino acids. For the CDR3, the DNA is TGTGCCAGCAGCGGAGGGGCGGGCAGGGGGCATCAAGATACGCAGTATTTT. The encoded protein is CASSGGAGRGHQDTQYF.

The J gene is TRBJ1-4, the V gene TRBV10-3; 8 bases are a match to TRBD1. This CDR3 has 15 residues. The germline V gene has CDR1 ENHRY and CDR2 SYGVKD. Trimming cost V 3 bases and J 3 bases; bases outside gene matches: 3. CDR3 loop: CAISETGGANEKLFF. In nucleotides, the CDR3 is TGTGCCATCAGTGAAACAGGGGGTGCTAATGAAAAACTGTTTTTT.

The V and J genes are TRBV7-9 and TRBJ2-7; 7 bases fit TRBD1. The CDR3 runs 14 residues. The germline gives CDR1 SEHNR, CDR2 FQNEAQ (reference sequence). The ends lost 5 bases at V and 2 bases at J; junction bases unmatched: 6. The DNA of the CDR3 is TGTGCCAGCAGCCACCGGGACAGAACCTACGAGCAGTACTTC. This codes for CASSHRDRTYEQYF.

The rearrangement joins TRBV7-8 to TRBJ1-1; 7 bases are a match to TRBD1. The CDR3 extends over 16 amino acids. V lost 2 bases, J lost 4 bases, and 10 bases stayed unmatched. The germline V gene encodes CDR1 SGHVS and CDR2 FQNEAQ. The chain's CDR3 is CASSLMARGLGTEAFF. For the CDR3, the DNA is TGTGCCAGCAGCTTAATGGCCAGGGGGTTAGGCACTGAAGCTTTCTTT.

The rearrangement joins TRBV6-5 to TRBJ1-6; D gene ambiguous. The V gene's germline CDR1 is MNHEY and CDR2 SVGAGI. Between the trimmed V and J ends, which lost 5 bases and 7 bases, there was a span of 12 bases. The CDR3 is made up of 14 amino acids. The CDR3 spells CASSKGYRNSPLHF. The CDR3 DNA reads as TGTGCCAGCAGTAAGGGATACCGAAATTCACCCCTCCACTTT.

The J gene is TRBJ2-7, the V gene TRBV27; D gene ambiguous. This CDR3 is 13 amino acids long. Germline CDR1 is MNHEY and CDR2 is SMNVEV (reference sequence). V was clipped by 3 bases and J by 0 bases, with 6 bases between them. In DNA form, the CDR3 reads TGTGCCAGCAGTTTCCTCAGCTCCTACGAGCAGTACTTC. Translated, it gives CASSFLSSYEQYF.